The source of this T cell receptor beta chain is a study of response to subunit inactivated influenza vaccine. CDR3 length equals 16 residues. V lost 0 bases, J lost 0 bases, and 10 bases lay in between. CDR1 and CDR2 from the germline V gene are SGHRS and YFSETQ. TCRdb called the RT-PCR reads again in MiXCR, with one record for every CDR3 protein. Here the sample spans 500,000 to 600,000 distinct CDR3 sequences, approximately 10% being singletons. The same data also contributed to another study, on T cells expressing NK-cell markers. This second study notes: UMIs accompanied the 5'RACE template switching by which TCR beta cDNA was made. CD3+CD56+NKG2C+, CD3+CD56+NKG2C- and CD3+CD56-NKG2C+ T cells, once sorted, supplied the TCR beta repertoires. Evidence did not settle whether expanded NKG2C+ T cell clones targeted HCMV.

V usage is TRBV5-1 and J usage is TRBJ2-1; TRBD2 is a possible D gene (5 bases). Sample: PBMCs from blood, taken on the day of vaccination. This clonotype was obtained from a man aged 45-60 years who received an inactivated influenza vaccine. CDR3 sequence reads: CASSLGGFHSYNEQFF. CDR3 DNA: TGCGCCAGCAGCTTGGGAGGGTTCCACTCCTACAATGAGCAGTTCTTC.